This TCR beta chain originates from a study of sequential checkpoint blockade in melanoma. Turning to the study itself: DNA from 85 to 95 pretreatment tumor samples underwent TCRβ immunosequencing. Twenty-two patients had matched tumor biopsies before treatment and at week 13 after nivolumab or ipilimumab alone.

Described treatment: randomized to nivolumab then ipilimumab (arm A) or the reverse (arm B). No patient had prior DNA-damaging chemotherapy. Germline V CDR1 and CDR2: MNHGY, SAAAGT. V lost 4 bases to trimming and J lost 5 bases, with 9 bases between them. The CDR3 contains 13 residues. This clone has only a few counts. TCRdb keeps only in-frame clones here, not all; method: immunoSEQ multiplex PCR. The repertoire consists of 35,000 to 40,000 clones, with more than 25% occurring once and the leading ten covering roughly 1.5%. This receptor was taken from a human donor with melanoma. V usage is TRBV6-8 and J usage is TRBJ1-5; D is ambiguous. The sequences come from tumor tissue (inferred from file names), collected from a patient given nivolumab and ipilimumab in sequence. CDR3 bases: TGTGCCAGCAGTTCTGACACTTATCAGCCCCAGCATTTT. Translating it yields CASSSDTYQPQHF.